Presented here are 12 T cell receptor beta chains from one specimen sequenced in a study of T cell repertoires in cytomegalovirus infection (dated by TCRdb to about 2019). The sequencer listed for this sample is Illumina HiSeq 1500. Through fastp at Q25 and MiXCR, TCRdb rebuilt clones from the public reads, retaining in-frame beta chains. Rows merge per CDR3 protein into single entries with the most common DNA and genes. In all, the sample holds more than 400,000 distinct CDR3 sequences, and around 27% of those were seen once. In total, the top ten clones hold over 10% of the sample. The sequenced sample was PBMCs. These receptors all come from a human donor in good health (CMV status not recorded). Some clones in this sample may be carry-over from other donors' samples.

The chain has TRBV29-1 and TRBJ2-3, with no clear D. Germline CDR1 and CDR2: SQVTM and ANQGSEA. The V and J ends lost 7 bases and 2 bases respectively, with 7 bases between them. The CDR3 consists of 11 residues. In DNA form, the CDR3 reads TGCAGCGCTCTTTTCACAGATACGCAGTATTTT. This sequence encodes CSALFTDTQYF.

This clonotype has only a few counts. The chain has TRBV6-1 and TRBJ2-7, with 7 bases matching TRBD2. V lost 8 bases to trimming and J lost 3 bases; unmatched junction nucleotides: 10. This CDR3 spans 14 amino acids. The germline V gene has CDR1 MNHNS and CDR2 SASEGT. The CDR3 DNA follows: TGTGCCAGCGGGAGGGAGGAGGGACTCTACGAGCAGTACGTC. It translates to CASGREEGLYEQYV.

This clonotype has more than one count but fewer than ten. The chain joins TRBV28 to TRBJ2-2; D assignment may be TRBD1 or TRBD2 (6 bases each). The CDR3 loop spans 17 amino acids. Germline V gene lookup returns CDR1 MDHEN and CDR2 SYDVKM. The V gene lost 2 bases and the J gene lost 4 bases, with 17 bases spanning the gap. The CDR3 here is CASSLTTQGGITGELFF. The CDR3 bases are TGTGCCAGCAGTTTAACCACACAGGGAGGAATCACCGGGGAGCTGTTTTTT.

The V gene is TRBV27, the J gene TRBJ1-3, with a weak D call TRBD1 (5 bases). The CDR3 length is 15 residues. The germline gives CDR1 MNHEY, CDR2 SMNVEV (reference sequence). Deletions cut 3 bases from V and 1 base from J, with 10 bases between. The CDR3 DNA is TGTGCCAGCAGTTTTCAGGGCCAATCTGGAAACACCATATATTTT. Amino acid sequence: CASSFQGQSGNTIYF.

The V call is TRBV12-3 or TRBV12-4, the J call TRBJ2-1; D might be TRBD1 or TRBD2, each matching 5 bases. Deletions cut 5 bases from V and 10 bases from J, with 9 bases between. The CDR3 length is 11 residues. This CDR3 reads CASSRDREQFF. The CDR3 DNA is TGTGCCAGCAGTAGGGACCGCGAGCAGTTCTTC.

This rearrangement joins TRBV19 to TRBJ1-4; D uncertain. Germline assignment: CDR1 LNHDA and CDR2 SQIVND (reference sequence). The ends were cut back, 6 bases at V and 5 bases at J, with 13 bases in the middle. The CDR3 runs 14 residues. CDR3 protein: CASSVQHKNEKLFF. CDR3 sequence (DNA): TGTGCCAGTAGCGTCCAGCACAAGAATGAAAAACTGTTTTTT. The full variable domain, in which reference TRBV19 and TRBJ1-4 provide the parts outside the CDR3, is DGGITQSPKYLFRKEGQNVTLSCEQNLNHDAMYWYRQDPGQGLRLIYYSQIVNDFQKGDIAEGYSVSREKKESFPLTVTSAQKNPTAFYLCASSVQHKNEKLFFGSGTQLSVL.

This clonotype has a count of ten or more. V gene TRBV7-9 combines with J gene TRBJ1-2; D might be TRBD1 (5 bases). V dropped 0 bases and J dropped 6 bases, with 5 bases sitting between them. The germline V gene encodes CDR1 SEHNR and CDR2 FQNEAQ (reference sequence). The CDR3 loop spans 12 amino acids. In DNA form, the CDR3 reads TGTGCCAGCAGCTTAGCAGGGGATGGCTACACCTTC. Amino acids: CASSLAGDGYTF.

This clonotype was seen just once. V usage is TRBV20-1 and J usage is TRBJ2-3, with D tentatively TRBD1 or TRBD2 (5 bases each). The CDR3 length is 15 residues. Trimming took off 8 bases at V and 4 bases at J, with 22 bases between the two ends. Germline CDR1 DFQATT, CDR2 SNEGSKA (reference sequence). CDR3: CSSRASSLAADTQYF. CDR3 coding DNA: TGCAGTTCCAGGGCTAGCAGCCTTGCAGCAGATACGCAGTATTTT.

This clonotype was found a few times. The chain carries TRBV27 and TRBJ2-5; D gene uncertain. There are 15 residues in the CDR3. V lost 2 bases and J 1 base, leaving 11 bases between the germline ends. Germline CDR1 MNHEY, CDR2 SMNVEV (reference sequence). The CDR3 region has the DNA TGTGCCAGCAGTTTAATGGCGTTGTCCCAAGAGACCCAGTACTTC. Its protein product is CASSLMALSQETQYF.

The chain combines TRBV14 with TRBJ2-3; D not resolved. Trimming stripped 4 bases from V and 5 bases from J, with 13 bases between. The V gene's germline CDR1 is SGHDN and CDR2 FVKESK. The CDR3 runs to 14 residues. The chain's CDR3 is CASSRTARRDTQYF. As DNA, the CDR3 is TGTGCCAGCAGCCGGACGGCTAGGAGAGATACGCAGTATTTT. The variable domain in full, completed from reference TRBV14 and TRBJ2-3, reads EAGVTQFPSHSVIEKGQTVTLRCDPISGHDNLYWYRRVMGKEIKFLLHFVKESKQDESGMPNNRFLAERTGGTYSTLKVQPAELEDSGVYFCASSRTARRDTQYFGPGTRLTVL.

The chain has TRBV11-2 and TRBJ2-7, with D perhaps matching TRBD2 (6 bases). Trimming removed 3 bases from V and 7 bases from J, with 16 bases in between. Germline V lookup: CDR1 SGHAT, CDR2 FQNNGV. The CDR3 length is 14 residues. As DNA, the CDR3 is TGTGCCAGCAGCTTCGAGGGTATCCTAGCGGAGCAGTACTTC. As protein: CASSFEGILAEQYF.

The rearrangement joins TRBV10-3 to TRBJ2-1; D gene uncertain. The CDR3 spans 16 residues. Trimming cost V 4 bases and J 0 bases, with 13 bases left between them. Per germline, CDR1 ENHRY and CDR2 SYGVKD. As DNA, the CDR3 is TGTGCCATCAGTGCGGGTAGCAGCAGCTCCTACAATGAGCAGTTCTTC. Translating it yields CAISAGSSSSYNEQFF.